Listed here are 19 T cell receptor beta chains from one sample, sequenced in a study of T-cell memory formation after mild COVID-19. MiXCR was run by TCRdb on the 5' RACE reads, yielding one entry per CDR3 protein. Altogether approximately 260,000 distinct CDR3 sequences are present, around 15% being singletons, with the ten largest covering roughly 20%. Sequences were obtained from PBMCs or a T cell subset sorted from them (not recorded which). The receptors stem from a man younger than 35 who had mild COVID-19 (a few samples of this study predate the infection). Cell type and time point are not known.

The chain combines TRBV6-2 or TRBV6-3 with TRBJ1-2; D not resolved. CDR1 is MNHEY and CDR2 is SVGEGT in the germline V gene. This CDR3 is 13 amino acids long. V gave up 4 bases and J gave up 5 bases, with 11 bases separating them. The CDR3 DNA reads TGTGCCAGCAGTTTTTCTAGGATATATGGCTACACCTTC. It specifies CASSFSRIYGYTF.

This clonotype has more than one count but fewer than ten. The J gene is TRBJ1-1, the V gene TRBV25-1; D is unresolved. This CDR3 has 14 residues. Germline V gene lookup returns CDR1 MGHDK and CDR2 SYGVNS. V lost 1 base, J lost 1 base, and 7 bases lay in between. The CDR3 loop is CASSELVGNTEAFF. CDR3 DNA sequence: TGTGCCAGCAGTGAATTGGTCGGGAACACTGAAGCTTTCTTT.

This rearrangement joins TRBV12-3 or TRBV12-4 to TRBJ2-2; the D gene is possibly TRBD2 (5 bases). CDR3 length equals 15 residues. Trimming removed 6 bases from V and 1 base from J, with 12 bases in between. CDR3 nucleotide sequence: TGTGCCAGCAGGGTCGGGGTGATGAACACCGGGGAGCTGTTTTTT. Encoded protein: CASRVGVMNTGELFF.

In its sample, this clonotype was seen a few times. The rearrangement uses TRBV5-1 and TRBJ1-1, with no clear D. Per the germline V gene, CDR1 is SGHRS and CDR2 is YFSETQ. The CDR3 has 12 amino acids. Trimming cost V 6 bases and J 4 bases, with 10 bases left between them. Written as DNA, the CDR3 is TGCGCCAGCATGCGGGAGGGCACTGAAGCTTTCTTT. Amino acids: CASMREGTEAFF. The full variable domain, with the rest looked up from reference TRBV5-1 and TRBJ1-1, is KAGVTQTPRYLIKTRGQQVTLSCSPISGHRSVSWYQQTPGQGLQFLFEYFSETQRNKGNFPGRFSGRQFSNSRSEMNVSTLELGDSALYLCASMREGTEAFFGQGTRLTVV.

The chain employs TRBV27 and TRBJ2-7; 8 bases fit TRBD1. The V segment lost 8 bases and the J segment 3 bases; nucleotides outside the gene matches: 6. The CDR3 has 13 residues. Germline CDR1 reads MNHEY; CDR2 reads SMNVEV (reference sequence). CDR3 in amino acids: CASGRGQVYEQYF. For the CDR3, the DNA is TGTGCCAGCGGCCGGGGACAGGTCTACGAGCAGTACTTC.

The CDR3 region is CASSLAEEQFF. In DNA form, the CDR3 reads TGTGCCAGCAGCTTGGCAGAGGAGCAGTTCTTC. This sequence joins TRBV5-6 and TRBJ2-1; D is unclear. The CDR3 loop spans 11 amino acids. In germline, CDR1 is SGHDT, CDR2 YYEEEE. Trimming left V 0 bases short and J 10 bases short, with 5 bases between.

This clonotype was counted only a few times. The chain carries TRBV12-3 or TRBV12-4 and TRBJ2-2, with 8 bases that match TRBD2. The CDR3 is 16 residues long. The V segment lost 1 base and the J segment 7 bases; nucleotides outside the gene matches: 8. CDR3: CASSLEGGGLGGELFF. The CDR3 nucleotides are TGTGCCAGCAGTTTAGAGGGCGGGGGGCTCGGCGGGGAGCTGTTTTTT.

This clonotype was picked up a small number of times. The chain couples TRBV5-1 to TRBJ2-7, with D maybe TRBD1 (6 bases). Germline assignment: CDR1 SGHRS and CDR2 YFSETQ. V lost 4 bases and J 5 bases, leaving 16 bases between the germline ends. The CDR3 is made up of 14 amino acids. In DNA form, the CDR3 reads TGCGCCAGCAGCATCGGCCTGGGGGCCGACGAGCAGTACTTC. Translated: CASSIGLGADEQYF. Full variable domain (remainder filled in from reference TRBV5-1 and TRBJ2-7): KAGVTQTPRYLIKTRGQQVTLSCSPISGHRSVSWYQQTPGQGLQFLFEYFSETQRNKGNFPGRFSGRQFSNSRSEMNVSTLELGDSALYLCASSIGLGADEQYFGPGTRLTVT.

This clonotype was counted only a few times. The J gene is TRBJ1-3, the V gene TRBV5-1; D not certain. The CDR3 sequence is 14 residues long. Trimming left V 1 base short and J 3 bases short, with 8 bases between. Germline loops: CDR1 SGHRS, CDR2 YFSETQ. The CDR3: CASSLFSDGNTIYF. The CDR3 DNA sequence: TGCGCCAGCAGCTTGTTCTCAGATGGAAACACCATATATTTT.

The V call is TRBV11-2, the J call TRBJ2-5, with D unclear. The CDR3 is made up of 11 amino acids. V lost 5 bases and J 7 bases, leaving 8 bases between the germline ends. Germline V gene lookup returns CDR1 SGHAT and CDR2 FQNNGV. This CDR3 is CASSPYGTQYF. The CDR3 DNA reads TGTGCCAGCAGCCCCTACGGGACCCAGTACTTC.

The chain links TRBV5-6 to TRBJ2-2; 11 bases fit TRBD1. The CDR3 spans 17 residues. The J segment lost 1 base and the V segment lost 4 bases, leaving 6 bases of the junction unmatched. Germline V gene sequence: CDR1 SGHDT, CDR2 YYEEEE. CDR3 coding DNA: TGTGCCAGCAGCACCCCGGGACAGGGGGTGAACACCGGGGAGCTGTTTTTT. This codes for CASSTPGQGVNTGELFF.

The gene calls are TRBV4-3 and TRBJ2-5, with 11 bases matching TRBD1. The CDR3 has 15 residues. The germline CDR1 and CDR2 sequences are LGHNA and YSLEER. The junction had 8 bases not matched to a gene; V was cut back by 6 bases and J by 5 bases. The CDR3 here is CASRRTGGTGETQYF. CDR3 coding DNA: TGCGCCAGCAGGAGGACAGGGGGCACGGGTGAGACCCAGTACTTC.

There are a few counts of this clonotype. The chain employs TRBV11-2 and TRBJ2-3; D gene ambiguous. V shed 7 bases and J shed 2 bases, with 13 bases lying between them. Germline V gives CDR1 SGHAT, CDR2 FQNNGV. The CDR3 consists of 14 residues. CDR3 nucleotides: TGTGCCAGCAAGACGGGCCCAGTCACAGATACGCAGTATTTT. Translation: CASKTGPVTDTQYF.

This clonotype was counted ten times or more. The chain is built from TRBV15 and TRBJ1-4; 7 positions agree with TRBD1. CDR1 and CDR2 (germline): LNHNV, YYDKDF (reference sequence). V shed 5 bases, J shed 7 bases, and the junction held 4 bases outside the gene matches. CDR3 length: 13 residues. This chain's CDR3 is CATSDRVTEKLFF. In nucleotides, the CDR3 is TGTGCCACCAGCGACAGGGTGACTGAAAAACTGTTTTTT.

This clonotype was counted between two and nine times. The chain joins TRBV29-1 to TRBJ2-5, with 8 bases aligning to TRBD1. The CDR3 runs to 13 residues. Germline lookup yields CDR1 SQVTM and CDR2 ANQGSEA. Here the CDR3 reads CSVNRDRQETQYF. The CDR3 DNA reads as TGCAGTGTAAACCGGGACAGGCAAGAGACCCAGTACTTC.

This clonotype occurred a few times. This chain's CDR3 is CASSRAPQRGLNTEAFF. In DNA, the CDR3 is TGCGCCAGCAGCCGGGCGCCTCAAAGGGGGTTGAACACTGAAGCTTTCTTT. The chain carries TRBV5-1 and TRBJ1-1; TRBD1 might be the D (6 bases). Germline-derived CDR1 and CDR2 are SGHRS and YFSETQ. The CDR3 length is 17 residues. The V and J ends lost 4 bases and 0 bases respectively, with 19 bases between them.

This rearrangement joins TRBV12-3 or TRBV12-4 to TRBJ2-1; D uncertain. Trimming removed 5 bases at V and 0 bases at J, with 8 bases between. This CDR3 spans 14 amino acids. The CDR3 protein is CASSSLGSYNEQFF. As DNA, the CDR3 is TGTGCCAGCAGTAGCCTGGGCTCCTACAATGAGCAGTTCTTC.

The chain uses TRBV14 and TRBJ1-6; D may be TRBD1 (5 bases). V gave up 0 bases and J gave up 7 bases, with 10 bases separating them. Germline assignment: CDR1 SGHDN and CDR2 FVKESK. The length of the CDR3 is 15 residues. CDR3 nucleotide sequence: TGTGCCAGCAGCCAAGACTCGGGACCGAATTCACCCCTCCACTTT. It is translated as CASSQDSGPNSPLHF.

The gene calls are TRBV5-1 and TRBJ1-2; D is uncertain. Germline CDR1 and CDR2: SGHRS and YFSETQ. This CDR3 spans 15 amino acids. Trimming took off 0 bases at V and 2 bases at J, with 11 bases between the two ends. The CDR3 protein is CASSLAVGRNYGYTF. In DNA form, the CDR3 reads TGCGCCAGCAGCTTGGCTGTTGGGAGAAACTATGGCTACACCTTC.